This is a list of T cell receptor beta chains from one sample in a study of T cells in Graves' hyperthyroidism and ophthalmopathy. One entry per CDR3 protein, called by TCRdb with MiXCR from the multiplex PCR reads. The table includes about 590,000 distinct CDR3 sequences, 15% to 18% detected once. The sequenced sample consisted of blood. The receptors here all came from a woman aged 30 to 39 with Graves' hyperthyroidism. Both conserved end residues are part of each CDR3. A D gene is named only where the DNA matches it firmly. Expanded clones are given a class, and other clones once, few, many or no size at all.

v_call	j_call	clone_size	d_call	cdr3_nt	cdr3_aa
TRBV6-2/TRBV6-3	TRBJ2-2	few	NA	TGTGCCAGCAGTTACCCAGAGGACCGGCCCTCGAACACCGGGGAGCTGTTTTTT	CASSYPEDRPSNTGELFF
TRBV6-1	TRBJ2-1	NA	NA	TGTGCCAGCAGTGAAGCGACAGGTAACCACAATGAGCAGTTCTTC	CASSEATGNHNEQFF
TRBV20-1	TRBJ2-7	NA	TRBD2	TGCAGTGCTGGGACTAGCTCCTACGAGCAGTACTTC	CSAGTSSYEQYF
TRBV6-2/TRBV6-3	TRBJ1-5	many	NA	TGTGCCAGCAGCCTCCCAAGCTGGGGAAATCAGCCCCAGCATTTT	CASSLPSWGNQPQHF
TRBV7-6	TRBJ2-3	NA	NA	TGTGCCAGCAGCCCCCCCAAGGTGGCGGGATTCACAGATACGCAGTATTTT	CASSPPKVAGFTDTQYF
TRBV6-5	TRBJ1-1	NA	NA	TGTGCCAGCAGTTACCTTCCGATGCTGGGCAGGGTGAACACTGAAGCTTTCTTT	CASSYLPMLGRVNTEAFF
TRBV20-1	TRBJ2-7	NA	TRBD2	TGCAGTGCTATGCGGGAGGGCCCCTACGAGCAGTACTTC	CSAMREGPYEQYF
TRBV7-9	TRBJ1-1	many	NA	TGTGCCAGCAGCCGAGACAGGCAAACAACTTTCTTT	CASSRDRQTTFF
TRBV24-1	TRBJ2-1	NA	NA	TGTGCCACCAGTTCGCCCGGACAGTACAACAATGAGCAGTTCTTC	CATSSPGQYNNEQFF
TRBV11-1	TRBJ2-1	many	TRBD2	TGTGCCAGCAGCGCTAGCGGGTCGCCCTCCTACAATGAGCAGTTCTTC	CASSASGSPSYNEQFF
TRBV27	TRBJ1-1	many	NA	TGTGCCAGCAGGACAGTGATGAACACTGAAGCTTTCTTT	CASRTVMNTEAFF
TRBV7-9	TRBJ2-7	NA	NA	TGTGCCAGCAGCTTAGCGGGAGGACAGCCAGTCAGTTCCTACGAGCAGTACTTC	CASSLAGGQPVSSYEQYF
TRBV28	TRBJ2-7	many	NA	TGTGCCAGCACCCGGGTCCCGGCTTACGAGCAGTACTTC	CASTRVPAYEQYF
TRBV7-2	TRBJ1-1	NA	NA	TGTGCCGGCAGCCGCCGGGATTCCCCGGGCACTGAAGCTTTCTTT	CAGSRRDSPGTEAFF
TRBV19	TRBJ1-5	many	NA	TGTGCCAGTAGTCTGGACCTACGCTACCAGCCCCAGCATTTT	CASSLDLRYQPQHF
TRBV5-6	TRBJ1-5	many	TRBD1	TGTGCCAGCAGCCTACAGGGGTACAATCAGCCCCAGCATTTT	CASSLQGYNQPQHF
TRBV5-1	TRBJ2-3	NA	TRBD2	TGCGCCAGCAGCTTGGGAAATGGACGGGGTAGCGGGCGGTTAGATACGCAGTATTTT	CASSLGNGRGSGRLDTQYF
TRBV7-9	TRBJ2-1	many	TRBD1	TGTGCCAGCAGTCGACAGGGTCGGTACAATGAGCAGTTCTTC	CASSRQGRYNEQFF
TRBV10-3	TRBJ1-2	many	TRBD1	TGTGCCATCAGTGAGGGGACAGGGAACTATGGCTACACCTTC	CAISEGTGNYGYTF
TRBV30	TRBJ2-2	NA	NA	TGTGCCTGGAATACCAGAGCCACCGGGGAGCTGTTTTTT	CAWNTRATGELFF
TRBV6-1	TRBJ1-3	NA	TRBD1	TGTGCCAGCAGGGCGACAGGGGGCCGAAACACCATATATTTT	CASRATGGRNTIYF
TRBV12-3/TRBV12-4	TRBJ1-1	many	TRBD1	TGTGCCAGCAGGGGGACAGGGAGCGTGAACACTGAAGCTTTCTTT	CASRGTGSVNTEAFF
TRBV7-3	TRBJ2-1	many	NA	TGTGCCAGCAGCTCCTCCGGGACCGTTAACAATGAGCAGTTCTTC	CASSSSGTVNNEQFF
TRBV7-2	TRBJ2-7	many	NA	TGTGCCAGCAGCTTAAACCAGCGGGGGACAGGGAGGTTCGAGCAGTACTTC	CASSLNQRGTGRFEQYF
TRBV2	TRBJ2-3	NA	NA	TGTGCCAGCAGTGTTACAAGGTCCGGAGATGCGCAGTATTTT	CASSVTRSGDAQYF
TRBV27	TRBJ2-2	NA	NA	TGTGCCAGCAGTTCCTCCGCCCTGACAGCAAACACCGGGGAGCTGTTTTTT	CASSSSALTANTGELFF
TRBV7-2	TRBJ2-2	many	NA	TGTGCCAGCAGCTCCGGACTTGGCACCGGGGAGCTGTTTTTT	CASSSGLGTGELFF
TRBV10-1	TRBJ1-1	NA	NA	TGCGCCAGCAGCGACACAGCGAACACTGAAGCTTTCTTT	CASSDTANTEAFF
TRBV11-2	TRBJ1-4	many	NA	TGTGCCAGCAGCTTATTAGGGCTGATCAATGAAAAACTGTTTTTT	CASSLLGLINEKLFF
TRBV9	TRBJ2-7	many	NA	TGTGCCAGCAGCGTAGGGGGTAACGAGCAGTACTTC	CASSVGGNEQYF
TRBV7-9	TRBJ2-3	many	TRBD2	TGTGCCAGCAGCTTAGGACTAGCGGGAGTAGGAGATACGCAGTATTTT	CASSLGLAGVGDTQYF
TRBV12-3/TRBV12-4	TRBJ1-2	few	NA	TGTGCCAGCAGCCCACAGGAGAACTATGGCTACACCTTC	CASSPQENYGYTF
TRBV4-2	TRBJ2-7	few	TRBD2	TGTGCCAGCAGCCCCCGGAGGACTAGCGGATCCTACGAGCAGTACTTC	CASSPRRTSGSYEQYF
TRBV5-1	TRBJ2-1	many	TRBD2	TGCGCCAGCGCACAAGGGACTAGCGGGTACAATGAGCAGTTCTTC	CASAQGTSGYNEQFF
TRBV4-1	TRBJ2-7	many	TRBD2	TGCGCCAGCAGCCTGAGGGGAGGACTAGCGGGAGACGAGCAGTACTTC	CASSLRGGLAGDEQYF
TRBV6-1	TRBJ1-1	many	NA	TGTGCCACCCGTCGGGAGACAGGCCAGATGAACACTGAAGCTTTCTTT	CATRRETGQMNTEAFF
TRBV5-6	TRBJ2-7	few	NA	TGTGCCAGCACCGGGCCCTCCGGCGAGCAGTACTTC	CASTGPSGEQYF
TRBV5-1	TRBJ2-3	NA	TRBD2	TGCGCCAGCAGCTTCGTCGCGGGAGGCACAGATACGCAGTATTTT	CASSFVAGGTDTQYF
TRBV5-4	TRBJ2-7	many	NA	TGTGCCAGCAGCTTGGAAGGTCTTGTTCACGAGCAGTACTTC	CASSLEGLVHEQYF
TRBV7-7	TRBJ2-1	few	TRBD2	TGTGCTAGCAGCTTACAGCTAGCGGAATACGATGAGCAGTTCTTC	CASSLQLAEYDEQFF
TRBV6-7	TRBJ2-1	many	NA	TGTGCCAGCAGCTCACGGGGTCAGGGAATTAGCGGAAGGACCTACAATGAGCAGTTCTTC	CASSSRGQGISGRTYNEQFF
TRBV11-2	TRBJ2-7	few	NA	TGTGCCAGCAGCCCCTATACTATAAACTCCTACGAGCAGTACTTC	CASSPYTINSYEQYF